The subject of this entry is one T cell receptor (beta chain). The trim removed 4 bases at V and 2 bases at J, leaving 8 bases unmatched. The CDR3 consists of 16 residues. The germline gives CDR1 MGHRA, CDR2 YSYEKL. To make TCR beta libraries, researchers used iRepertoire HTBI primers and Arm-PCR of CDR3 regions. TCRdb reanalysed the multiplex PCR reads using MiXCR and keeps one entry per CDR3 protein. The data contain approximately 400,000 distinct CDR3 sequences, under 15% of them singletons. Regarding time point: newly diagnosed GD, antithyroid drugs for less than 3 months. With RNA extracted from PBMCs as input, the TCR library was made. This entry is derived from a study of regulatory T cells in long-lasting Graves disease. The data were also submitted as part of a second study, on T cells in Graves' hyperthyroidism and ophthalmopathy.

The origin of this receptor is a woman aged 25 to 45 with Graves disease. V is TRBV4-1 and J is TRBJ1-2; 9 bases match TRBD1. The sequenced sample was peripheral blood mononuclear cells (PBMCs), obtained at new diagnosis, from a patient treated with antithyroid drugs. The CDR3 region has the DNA TGCGCCAGCAGCCGAGAGACCGGGACAGGGAACTATGGCTACACCTTC. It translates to CASSRETGTGNYGYTF.